The rows below give T cell receptor beta chains drawn from one sample of a study of blood T cell repertoires in COVID-19. The assay was immunoSEQ multiplex PCR, and TCRdb's table has in-frame clones only and misses some. There are some 320,000 clones in the sample; 85% occur only once, and under 2% lies in the top ten. The specimen sequenced was PBMCs or T cells enriched from blood (not recorded which). The receptors derive from a woman between 25 and 40 years old who had been exposed to COVID-19. Both conserved end residues are part of each CDR3. The D gene is left open where the match is weak. Some rows mark clone size as missing; the rest say once, few, many or name a class of expanded clone.

>TRBD2|NA|TRBJ2-7|TRBV7-8
CASSPEEREAPYEQYF
TGTGCCAGCAGCCCGGAGGAGCGGGAGGCTCCCTACGAGCAGTACTTC
>TRBD2|NA|TRBJ2-3|TRBV27
CASSLLGTSGFYDTQYF
TGTGCCAGCAGTCTCCTCGGGACTAGCGGCTTCTACGATACGCAGTATTTT
>NA|few|TRBJ1-5|TRBV5-6
CASSRRTVAQPQHF
TGTGCCAGCAGCAGGAGGACAGTGGCTCAGCCCCAGCATTTT
>TRBD1|NA|TRBJ1-4|TRBV6-5
CASSREGTGDEKLFF
TGTGCCAGCAGTCGGGAGGGGACAGGGGATGAAAAACTGTTTTTT
>TRBD1|NA|TRBJ2-7|TRBV7-9
CASSDRDRDSMEQYF
TGTGCCAGCAGCGATCGGGACAGGGACAGTATGGAGCAGTACTTC
>TRBD1|NA|TRBJ1-5|TRBV7-2
CASSSVWTGNQPQHF
TGTGCCAGCAGTTCAGTTTGGACAGGGAATCAGCCCCAGCATTTT
>NA|NA|TRBJ2-2|TRBV4-2
CASSRAERTGELFF
TGTGCCAGCAGCCGGGCCGAGCGGACCGGGGAGCTGTTTTTT
>NA|NA|TRBJ2-4|TRBV6-1
CASSEVTGTNENIQYF
TGTGCCAGCAGTGAGGTTACAGGGACCAATGAAAACATTCAGTACTTC
>NA|NA|TRBJ2-5|TRBV5-1
CASSLGDRETQYF
TGCGCCAGCAGCTTGGGCGATCGTGAGACCCAGTACTTC
>NA|NA|TRBJ1-6|TRBV7-3
CASSPTGTPNSPLHF
TGTGCCAGCAGCCCGACCGGGACACCTAATTCACCCCTCCACTTT
>TRBD2|NA|TRBJ2-2|TRBV9
CASSATTSGATGELFF
TGTGCCAGCAGCGCGACGACTAGCGGGGCTACCGGGGAGCTGTTTTTT
>NA|NA|TRBJ2-4|TRBV27
CASSPETDSLAKNIQYF
TGTGCCAGCAGTCCCGAGACAGATTCACTAGCCAAAAACATTCAGTACTTC
>NA|NA|TRBJ1-5|TRBV3-1/TRBV3-2
CASSLLGNQPQHF
TGTGCCAGCAGCCTTTTAGGCAATCAGCCCCAGCATTTT
>NA|few|TRBJ1-1|TRBV28
CASRLGQDEAFF
TGTGCCAGCAGGCTGGGTCAGGATGAAGCTTTCTTT
>NA|NA|TRBJ2-7|TRBV6-2/TRBV6-3
CASSSTVAYEQYF
TGTGCCAGCAGTTCAACAGTAGCCTACGAGCAGTACTTC